This T cell receptor (beta chain) is from a study of identical twins. General observations from the study: Part of the zero-insertion signal could reflect confounding by invariant MAIT and iNKT cells. Conclusions leaned on cross-sectional statistical analysis and did not track the same donors over time.

Template switching, a step in the protocol, added a universal primer site, and cDNA carried unique molecular identifiers. MiXCR, applied by TCRdb to the 5' RACE reads, yields one record per CDR3 protein. The sample shows hundreds of thousands of distinct CDR3 sequences, 7.5% of them seen only once. This CDR3 has 18 residues. There are a few counts of this clonotype. Its matching antigen is unknown. These data were likewise used in another study, on yellow fever vaccine responses in identical twins. That source reports: The T cell response to vaccination in identical twins was reportedly partly convergent and partly personalized.

The sequencing input was memory (CD45RO+) T cells sorted from blood. The V gene is TRBV12-1, the J gene TRBJ2-5; TRBD1, the table's D call, was not compared with the DNA. TRBV12-1 is recorded as a pseudogene. The receptor comes from a woman aged 18-29 years in good health. For the CDR3, the DNA is TGTGCCAGCAACTCTCCCGATAATGTCAGGGGACATCAAGAAACCCAGTACTTC. Translation: CASNSPDNVRGHQETQYF.